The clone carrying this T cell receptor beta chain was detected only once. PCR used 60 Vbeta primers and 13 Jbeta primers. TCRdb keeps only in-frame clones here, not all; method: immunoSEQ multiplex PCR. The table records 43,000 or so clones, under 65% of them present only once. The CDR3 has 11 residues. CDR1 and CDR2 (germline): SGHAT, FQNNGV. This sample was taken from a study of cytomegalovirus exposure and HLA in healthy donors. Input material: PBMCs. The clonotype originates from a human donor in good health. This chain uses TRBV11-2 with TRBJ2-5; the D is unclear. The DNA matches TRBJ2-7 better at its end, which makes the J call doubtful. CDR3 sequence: CASSRKAEQYF. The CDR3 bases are TGTGCCAGCAGCCGCAAAGCCGAGCAGTACTTC.